The 17 T cell receptor beta chains presented below share a single source sample, sequenced in a study of blood T cell repertoires in COVID-19 (TCRdb year 2020). Libraries were made using the immunoSEQ multiplex PCR assay. This is the immuneACCESS table as TCRdb keeps it, with only in-frame sequences that have V and J called. A part of the clones is gone; compared with another copy, unresolved V genes explain less than half, and the rest is unexplained. For this sample there are some 80,000 clones; around 76% appear just once. The ten largest clones take up roughly a fifth of the sample. The sample comprised peripheral blood. The receptors originated from a woman older than 75 with active or convalescent COVID-19.

The chain combines TRBV3-1 (or the pseudogene TRBV3-2) with TRBJ2-5; 8 positions agree with TRBD2. J lost 5 bases, V lost 3 bases, and 11 bases had no gene match. This CDR3 comprises 16 residues. CDR1 is LGHDT and CDR2 is YNNKEL in the germline V gene (reference sequence). The CDR3 sequence: CASSHPIAGWEETQYF. In DNA form, the CDR3 reads TGTGCCAGCAGCCATCCCATAGCGGGGTGGGAGGAGACCCAGTACTTC.

In its sample, this clone was seen once. The chain links TRBV4-1 to TRBJ2-5; D is perhaps TRBD1 (6 bases). This CDR3 contains 14 residues. Germline CDR1 reads MGHRA; CDR2 reads YSYEKL. The V end was cut by 4 bases, the J end by 3 bases, with 12 bases between. CDR3 DNA: TGCGCCAGCAGCCGGGGGCCAGCGGAAGAGACCCAGTACTTC. Encoded protein: CASSRGPAEETQYF.

J is TRBJ1-4 and V is TRBV11-1; D uncertain. The CDR3 is 15 amino acids. Trimming removed 4 bases at V and 0 bases at J, with 9 bases between. The germline V gene encodes CDR1 SGHAT and CDR2 FQDESV (reference sequence). As DNA, the CDR3 is TGTGCCAGCAGCTCCGACGGGGCAACTAATGAAAAACTGTTTTTT. Its protein product is CASSSDGATNEKLFF.

Only one count was recorded for this clone. The chain employs TRBV9 and TRBJ1-5; D might be TRBD1 (6 bases). This CDR3 has 15 amino acids. Germline assignment: CDR1 SGDLS and CDR2 YYNGEE. V was shortened by 3 bases and J by 4 bases, with 14 bases between the two germline ends. CDR3 DNA sequence: TGTGCCAGCAGCGCTCAGGACAGCCGAAATCAGCCCCAGCATTTT. Translating gives CASSAQDSRNQPQHF.

The CDR3, as DNA: TGTGCCTGGAGTGTAGCGGGACGGGAAAAACTGTTTTTT. This codes for CAWSVAGREKLFF. The rearrangement joins TRBV30 to TRBJ1-4, with a possible D match to TRBD1 (5 bases). V lost 0 bases, J lost 8 bases, and 10 bases lay in between. The CDR3 consists of 13 residues. The germline gives CDR1 GTSNPN, CDR2 SVGIG (reference sequence).

The chain combines TRBV10-2 with TRBJ1-5; 7 bases fit TRBD1. This CDR3 spans 13 amino acids. Trimming removed 6 bases from V and 5 bases from J; junction bases left unmatched: 4. Per the germline V gene, CDR1 is WSHSY and CDR2 is SAAADI. The CDR3: CASRNTGDQPQHF. Written as DNA, the CDR3 is TGCGCCAGCAGGAATACAGGGGATCAGCCCCAGCATTTT.

The V and J genes are TRBV6-5 and TRBJ2-1; TRBD2 aligns across 7 bases. Germline V gene lookup returns CDR1 MNHEY and CDR2 SVGAGI. The junction had 8 bases not matched to a gene; V was cut back by 2 bases and J by 4 bases. The CDR3 is 16 residues long. In DNA form, the CDR3 reads TGTGCCAGCAGTTACAGTAGGCGGGAGCCTTACAATGAGCAGTTCTTC. This codes for CASSYSRREPYNEQFF.

This rearrangement joins TRBV3-1 (or the pseudogene TRBV3-2) to TRBJ2-5; possible D gene TRBD2, 5 bases. V lost 1 base to trimming and J lost 4 bases, with 13 bases between them. This CDR3 region has 15 residues. Germline assignment: CDR1 LGHDT and CDR2 YNNKEL (reference sequence). CDR3 sequence (DNA): TGTGCCAGCAGCCAAGTCGAGGGCGAAGGAGAGACCCAGTACTTC. Protein sequence: CASSQVEGEGETQYF.

The chain employs TRBV7-9 and TRBJ1-1; 8 bases fit TRBD1. Germline V CDR1 and CDR2: SEHNR, FQNEAQ (reference sequence). V lost 7 bases, J lost 6 bases, and 13 bases stayed unmatched. The CDR3 runs 15 residues. CDR3 DNA sequence: TGTGCCAGCACCACTTACCAGGGGGCAAGGGCTGAAGCTTTCTTT. It codes for CASTTYQGARAEAFF.

The chain joins TRBV28 to TRBJ2-3; 7 bases are shared with TRBD1. The CDR3 length is 16 residues. The V gene end was trimmed by 5 bases and the J gene end by 1 base; junction bases not matched to a gene: 9. In germline, CDR1 is MDHEN, CDR2 SYDVKM. The DNA of the CDR3 is TGTGCCAGCAGTCTTACCTCCGGGACAGGCACAGATACGCAGTATTTT. Translated: CASSLTSGTGTDTQYF.

This chain uses TRBV14 with TRBJ2-2; 9 nucleotides align to TRBD1. CDR1 and CDR2 (germline): SGHDN, FVKESK. V gave up 6 bases and J gave up 6 bases; unmatched junction bases: 8. The CDR3 is 15 residues long. The DNA for the CDR3 is TGTGCCAGCAGGACGGGACAGGGAATGGCCGGGGAGCTGTTTTTT. Protein sequence: CASRTGQGMAGELFF.

In this sample, this clone turned up many times. The CDR3 DNA sequence: TGTGCCAGCAGTACGGACAGGGGTAATGAAAAACTGTTTTTT. The encoded protein is CASSTDRGNEKLFF. The rearrangement joins TRBV6-5 to TRBJ1-4, with 9 bases aligning to TRBD1. The CDR3 loop spans 14 amino acids. Germline trimming cut 5 bases from V and 4 bases from J; bases unmatched to any gene: 2. Germline-derived CDR1 and CDR2 are MNHEY and SVGAGI.

The chain joins TRBV9 to TRBJ2-2; TRBD2 is a possible D gene (5 bases). V lost 0 bases, J lost 5 bases, and 11 bases lay in between. CDR3 length: 15 residues. Germline values: CDR1 SGDLS, CDR2 YYNGEE. The CDR3 bases are TGTGCCAGCAGCGTAGTCGTGGACTTGACCGGGGAGCTGTTTTTT. This gives the protein CASSVVVDLTGELFF. Using reference TRBV9 and TRBJ2-2 for the parts outside the CDR3, the full variable domain is DSGVTQTPKHLITATGQRVTLRCSPRSGDLSVYWYQQSLDQGLQFLIQYYNGEERAKGNILERFSAQQFPDLHSELNLSSLELGDSALYFCASSVVVDLTGELFFGEGSRLTVL.

This rearrangement joins TRBV10-2 to TRBJ1-4; perhaps TRBD1 as D (5 bases). Germline V gene sequence: CDR1 WSHSY, CDR2 SAAADI. Trimming took off 3 bases at V and 7 bases at J, with 12 bases between the two ends. CDR3 length: 14 residues. Here the CDR3 reads CASSDGIQGEKLFF. The CDR3 nucleotides read TGCGCCAGCAGTGATGGGATCCAGGGTGAAAAACTGTTTTTT.

On this clone itself: One end of the junction varies from germline; a read error may be responsible. This chain connects TRBV7-7 to TRBJ2-3; D gene unclear. The CDR3 consists of 13 residues. CDR1 is SSHAT, CDR2 FNYEAQ, per germline (reference sequence). The CDR3 bases are TGTGCTAGCAGCTTAACAGACACAGATACGCAGTATTTT. Protein product: CASSLTDTDTQYF.

A few counts support this clone. This chain uses TRBV7-3 with TRBJ2-1; 9 bases map to TRBD2. Germline assignment: CDR1 SGHTA and CDR2 FQGTGA. With V trimmed by 3 bases and J by 8 bases, 5 bases remained unmatched. The CDR3 totals 14 residues. In DNA form, the CDR3 reads TGTGCCAGCAGCTTTGCGGGGGGGCTGGATGAGCAGTTCTTC. It yields the protein CASSFAGGLDEQFF.

The CDR3 DNA sequence: TGCAGCGCAGACCTCCGGGACAGAAGCACAGATACGCAGTATTTT. Its protein product is CSADLRDRSTDTQYF. The chain combines TRBV29-1 with TRBJ2-3; TRBD1 aligns across 7 bases. Trimming removed 7 bases from V and 0 bases from J; junction bases left unmatched: 10. Germline CDR1 SQVTM, CDR2 ANQGSEA. The CDR3 has 15 amino acids.